These T cell receptor beta chains were read from a single sample in a study of shared clonotypes between healthy human individuals. The assay was immunoSEQ multiplex PCR, and TCRdb's table has in-frame clones only and misses some. The sample lists about 820,000 clones; 80% to 95% were seen once. Sequencing was performed on naive CD8+ T cells sorted from blood. All receptors derive from a man aged 25 to 40 in good health. The CDR3 runs from the conserved cysteine through the conserved F or W.

v_call | cdr3_aa
TRBV9 | CASSVGQLDGYTF
TRBV9 | CASSVAALGTDTQYF
TRBV10-3 | CATGPDYYTGELFF
TRBV7-2 | CASSLESLGADTQYF
TRBV6-4 | CASSDRGGADTQYF
TRBV28 | CASSLMEVLKGGRETQYF
TRBV30 | CALDWGHTTGELFF
TRBV10-1 | CASSDSGIVTEAFF
TRBV7-9 | CASSKEPSSNQPQHF
TRBV29-1 | CSFQGANTEAFF
TRBV6-1 | CASTDTQYF
TRBV7-2 | CASSPDRGRNEQYF
TRBV28 | CASSLRSPGLAGEGAREQYF
TRBV29-1 | CSQSAGAEGTQYF
TRBV9 | CASSAGGGFGMNTEAFF
TRBV14 | CASSPPPLGPPDGEQFF
TRBV19 | CASSIKGLAINEQFF
TRBV7-9 | CASSLEVAPTGELFF
TRBV7-9 | CASSRLAEYEQYF
TRBV7-3 | CASSPGGYDEQYF